The T cell receptor beta chain described here comes from a study of blood T cells in healthy people across ages. The study's findings and limits: Naive T cell percentage showed a strong correlation with the diversity of TCR beta. When set beside aged donors, long-lived donors presented more naive CD4+ cells and higher diversity.

J lost 4 bases, V lost 9 bases, and 7 bases had no gene match. CDR1 is SNHLY, CDR2 FYNNEI, per germline. This CDR3 has 14 residues. The table lists this clonotype with many counts. Its antigen is undetermined. Using a J-beta primer mix together with a sample-barcoded 5' primer, a second PCR was run for roughly 7 to 11 cycles. TCRdb independently ran MiXCR on the 5' RACE reads; one entry per CDR3 protein. This sample has over 600,000 distinct CDR3 sequences; around 45% occur once, and the top ten carry around a sixth. Donors were systemically healthy Caucasian individuals from Russia aged 6 to 90 years.

The sequenced sample consisted of blood. The V call is TRBV2, the J call TRBJ2-1; 9 bases are a match to TRBD1. The clonotype was recovered from an elderly man in good health. The CDR3 spells CASQTGTGYNEQFF. In nucleotides, the CDR3 is TGTGCCAGTCAAACCGGGACAGGGTACAATGAGCAGTTCTTC.